The TCR beta chain under discussion was sequenced for a study of cytomegalovirus exposure and HLA in healthy donors. Study-level findings and limits: The dataset shows that most TCR sequences were rare, while some public TCRs occurred in many donors. Apart from CMV serostatus, no immune exposure information was available.

In the PCR, 60 Vbeta and 13 Jbeta primers were used. This table comes from immunoSEQ multiplex PCR, and its TCRdb copy is limited to in-frame clones, with some not included. The table lists 130,000 or so clones, approximately 8.8% of them singletons. This clone was found many times. The antigen remains unidentified. J was trimmed by 0 bases and V by 5 bases; bases with no gene match: 16. This CDR3 spans 20 amino acids. Germline lookup yields CDR1 LNHNV and CDR2 YYDKDF (reference sequence). Despite likely unrecorded immune exposures, the donors were nominally healthy at the time of sampling. The source of this sequence is a man between 35 and 55 years old in good health and CMV-seronegative. This chain connects TRBV15 to TRBJ2-6; 7 positions agree with TRBD1. Specimen: PBMCs. In DNA form, the CDR3 reads TGTGCCACCAGCTCCCAGAGGGCAGGGGGATTAACCTCTGGGGCCAACGTCCTGACTTTC. Its protein product is CATSSQRAGGLTSGANVLTF.